One and the same sample provided the 20 T cell receptor beta chains below, sequenced in a study of T cells in Graves' hyperthyroidism and ophthalmopathy. Amplification yielded TCR beta CDR3 regions, with RNA transcripts as the source. HTBI primers drove first-round RT-PCR of the TCR CDR3. TCRdb processed the multiplex PCR reads anew with MiXCR; each CDR3 protein has one entry. The table shows roughly 720,000 distinct CDR3 sequences, with around a sixth occurring only once. Sequencing was carried out using blood. These receptors were taken from a man between 45 and 60 years old with Graves' hyperthyroidism.

The genes are TRBV30 and TRBJ1-2, with a weak D call TRBD1 (5 bases). The CDR3 length is 14 residues. V lost 4 bases and J lost 5, with 17 bases in between. Germline values: CDR1 GTSNPN, CDR2 SVGIG (reference sequence). CDR3 in amino acids: CAWIFGTSIYGYTF. The CDR3 nucleotides read TGTGCCTGGATCTTCGGGACCTCAATTTATGGCTACACCTTC. Complete variable domain (other parts from reference TRBV30 and TRBJ1-2): SQTIHQWPATLVQPVGSPLSLECTVEGTSNPNLYWYRQAAGRGLQLLFYSVGIGQISSEVPQNLSASRPQDRQFILSSKKLLLSDSGFYLCAWIFGTSIYGYTFGSGTRLTVV.

This clonotype has a count of ten or more. The genes are TRBV2 and TRBJ2-5; tentative D call: TRBD1 (6 bases). Germline assignment: CDR1 SNHLY and CDR2 FYNNEI. Trimming shortened V by 11 bases and J by 5 bases, and 24 bases separated the two germline ends. The CDR3 contains 15 residues. In DNA, the CDR3 is TGTGCCGGCACCTCTCAAAGAGGGGGATGGGAGACCCAGTACTTC. Protein: CAGTSQRGGWETQYF.

This clonotype has at least ten counts. The chain links TRBV12-3 or TRBV12-4 to TRBJ1-5; D unresolved. V was trimmed by 2 bases and J by 3 bases, leaving 8 bases between them. The CDR3 is 14 residues long. CDR3 sequence reads: CASSLMVSNQPQHF. Here the CDR3 DNA reads TGTGCCAGCAGTTTAATGGTGTCCAATCAGCCCCAGCATTTT.

This clonotype was seen ten or more times. The chain carries TRBV30 and TRBJ2-1, with D perhaps matching TRBD2 (5 bases). The CDR3 sequence is 15 residues long. CDR1 GTSNPN and CDR2 SVGIG come from the germline V gene (reference sequence). V lost 0 bases and J 5 bases, leaving 14 bases between the germline ends. The DNA for the CDR3 is TGTGCCTGGAGTGTACTATCATACGGGAACAATGAGCAGTTCTTC. It is translated as CAWSVLSYGNNEQFF.

In the case of this clonotype: It is unclear where the CDR3 begins or ends on the DNA, so no DNA is shown, and the CDR3 is as TCRdb lists it. The V call is TRBV28, the J call TRBJ2-1; the D segment call TRBD2 is taken from the table without a DNA check. The CDR3 is 16 residues long, ends included. From germline, CDR1 is MDHEN and CDR2 SYDVKM. The CDR3 spells CASSLGGVAGGNERFF.

The V gene is TRBV5-6, the J gene TRBJ2-3; TRBD2 might be the D (7 bases). V was trimmed by 4 bases and J by 6 bases, leaving 18 bases between them. Germline V CDR1 and CDR2: SGHDT, YYEEEE. The CDR3 covers 15 residues. The CDR3 region is CASSLYRGAVDTQYF. The CDR3 nucleotides read TGTGCCAGCAGCCTCTACCGGGGGGCTGTCGATACGCAGTATTTT.

Many counts were recorded for this clonotype. CDR3 nucleotide sequence: TGTGCCTGGAGTGTTCAGGGCGGCTCTAACTATGGCTACACCTTC. Its protein product is CAWSVQGGSNYGYTF. The genes are TRBV30 and TRBJ1-2; tentatively, D is TRBD1 (5 bases). Trimming pared 0 bases from V and 0 bases from J, leaving 11 bases between. This CDR3 is built from 15 residues. From germline, CDR1 is GTSNPN and CDR2 SVGIG (reference sequence).

The chain uses TRBV5-6 and TRBJ2-1; D unresolved. Germline V lookup: CDR1 SGHDT, CDR2 YYEEEE. This CDR3 has 13 amino acids. V lost 1 base to trimming and J lost 5 bases, with 7 bases between them. The CDR3 coding sequence is TGTGCCAGCAGCTTGCCCAATAACAATGAGCAGTTCTTC. This codes for CASSLPNNNEQFF.

CDR3 sequence reads: CASKDRPWTGELFF. In DNA form, the CDR3 reads TGTGCCAGCAAGGACAGGCCCTGGACCGGGGAGCTGTTTTTT. This chain links TRBV19 with TRBJ2-2; the match to TRBD1 covers 7 bases. This CDR3 is 14 amino acids long. Trimming removed 9 bases from V and 5 bases from J; junction bases left unmatched: 9. Per germline, CDR1 LNHDA and CDR2 SQIVND (reference sequence).

This clonotype was observed a few times. The CDR3, as DNA: TGTGCCAGCAGCCCTTGGGTCTCAGAGGAGGGCACTGAAGCTTTCTTT. Amino acid sequence: CASSPWVSEEGTEAFF. This sequence joins TRBV3-1 and TRBJ1-1, with D hard to call. The CDR3 sequence is 16 residues long. Germline V gene lookup returns CDR1 LGHDT and CDR2 YNNKEL (reference sequence). With 4 bases removed from V and 4 bases from J, the gap between germline ends came to 19 bases. Using reference TRBV3-1 and TRBJ1-1 for the parts outside the CDR3, the full variable domain is DTAVSQTPKYLVTQMGNDKSIKCEQNLGHDTMYWYKQDSKKFLKIMFSYNNKELIINETVPNRFSPKSPDKAHLNLHINSLELGDSAVYFCASSPWVSEEGTEAFFGQGTRLTVV.

This clonotype was seen only a few times. This could be a read error, since a much larger clone is one nucleotide away. The rearrangement links TRBV28 to TRBJ2-6, with D unresolved. CDR1 and CDR2 from the germline V gene are MDHEN and SYDVKM. This CDR3 region has 15 residues. V was shortened by 6 bases and J by 0 bases, with 9 bases between the two germline ends. The CDR3 DNA is TGTGCCAGCAGCCCTGGGGTCTCTGGGGCCAACGTCCTGACTTTC. This sequence encodes CASSPGVSGANVLTF.

This clonotype was recorded many times. The chain couples TRBV18 to TRBJ2-5; D unresolved. Germline V CDR1 and CDR2: KGHSH, LQKENI. V was trimmed by 3 bases and J by 2 bases, leaving 13 bases between them. This CDR3 region has 15 residues. Here the CDR3 reads CASSPIGVGQETQYF. CDR3 sequence (DNA): TGTGCCAGCTCACCGATCGGTGTCGGGCAAGAGACCCAGTACTTC.

This clonotype was found many times. V usage is TRBV30 and J usage is TRBJ2-3; tentatively, D is TRBD1 (5 bases). CDR3 length equals 18 residues. Trimming removed 2 bases at V and 3 bases at J, with 24 bases between. Germline CDR1 is GTSNPN and CDR2 is SVGIG (reference sequence). The CDR3: CAWSPAPDVWGLTDTQYF. The DNA for the CDR3 is TGTGCCTGGAGTCCCGCCCCCGATGTTTGGGGCCTGACAGATACGCAGTATTTT.

This clonotype was seen at least ten times. The V call is TRBV11-2, the J call TRBJ1-1, with a weak D call TRBD1 (6 bases). Trimming shortened V by 4 bases and J by 0 bases, and 27 bases separated the two germline ends. This CDR3 is built from 20 residues. CDR1 SGHAT and CDR2 FQNNGV come from the germline V gene. CDR3 loop: CASSWWGVWGQEIMNTEAFF. CDR3 DNA: TGTGCCAGCAGCTGGTGGGGAGTTTGGGGACAAGAAATTATGAACACTGAAGCTTTCTTT.

The chain uses TRBV28 and TRBJ1-5, with D possibly matching TRBD1 (6 bases). CDR1 is MDHEN and CDR2 is SYDVKM in the germline V gene. The CDR3 is 16 residues long. V was trimmed by 2 bases and J by 4 bases, leaving 15 bases between them. CDR3 coding DNA: TGTGCCAGCAGTTTAACCTCACCGGGACAAAATCAGCCCCAGCATTTT. Its protein is CASSLTSPGQNQPQHF.

This clonotype came up a few times. At one end, the junction sequence differs from germline, possibly due to a read error. This CDR3 is CASSSRPGRTYKQYF. The CDR3 DNA is TGTGCCAGCAGTTCCCGTCCAGGGCGGACCTACAAGCAGTACTTC. V usage is TRBV28 and J usage is TRBJ2-7, with a possible D match to TRBD1 (5 bases). Germline values: CDR1 MDHEN, CDR2 SYDVKM. CDR3 size: 15 residues.

This clonotype was detected a few times. This chain uses TRBV12-3 or TRBV12-4 with TRBJ1-5; 10 positions agree with TRBD1. After removal of 5 bases from V and 8 bases from J, the junction contained 6 bases not matched to a gene. CDR3 length: 14 amino acids. Written as DNA, the CDR3 is TGTGCCAGCAGTCCGACAGGGGGCCTGAAGCCCCAGCATTTT. Translating it yields CASSPTGGLKPQHF.

This clonotype was seen ten or more times. The chain has TRBV10-3 and TRBJ2-1, with D tentatively TRBD1 (6 bases). The CDR3 is 14 residues long. The V end lost 4 bases, the J end lost 8 bases, and 15 bases lay between the germline ends. The germline gives CDR1 ENHRY, CDR2 SYGVKD. Here the CDR3 DNA reads TGTGCCATCAGTGGGACCGGGACATTGGATGAGCAGTTCTTC. It is translated as CAISGTGTLDEQFF.

This clonotype has a count of ten or more. The chain joins TRBV7-9 to TRBJ2-5; D gene ambiguous. The CDR3 contains 13 residues. Trimming removed 6 bases at V and 2 bases at J, with 10 bases between. CDR1 and CDR2 (germline): SEHNR, FQNEAQ (reference sequence). The DNA for the CDR3 is TGTGCCAGCAGTTACAGCCTTCAAGAGACCCAGTACTTC. Residues: CASSYSLQETQYF.

V and J are TRBV27 and TRBJ1-3; TRBD1 might be the D (6 bases). Trimming pared 6 bases from V and 2 bases from J, leaving 14 bases between. This CDR3 contains 15 residues. Germline lookup yields CDR1 MNHEY and CDR2 SMNVEV (reference sequence). This CDR3 is CASSSGRGTGNTIYF. The CDR3 bases are TGTGCCAGCAGCTCCGGCAGGGGAACTGGAAACACCATATATTTT.